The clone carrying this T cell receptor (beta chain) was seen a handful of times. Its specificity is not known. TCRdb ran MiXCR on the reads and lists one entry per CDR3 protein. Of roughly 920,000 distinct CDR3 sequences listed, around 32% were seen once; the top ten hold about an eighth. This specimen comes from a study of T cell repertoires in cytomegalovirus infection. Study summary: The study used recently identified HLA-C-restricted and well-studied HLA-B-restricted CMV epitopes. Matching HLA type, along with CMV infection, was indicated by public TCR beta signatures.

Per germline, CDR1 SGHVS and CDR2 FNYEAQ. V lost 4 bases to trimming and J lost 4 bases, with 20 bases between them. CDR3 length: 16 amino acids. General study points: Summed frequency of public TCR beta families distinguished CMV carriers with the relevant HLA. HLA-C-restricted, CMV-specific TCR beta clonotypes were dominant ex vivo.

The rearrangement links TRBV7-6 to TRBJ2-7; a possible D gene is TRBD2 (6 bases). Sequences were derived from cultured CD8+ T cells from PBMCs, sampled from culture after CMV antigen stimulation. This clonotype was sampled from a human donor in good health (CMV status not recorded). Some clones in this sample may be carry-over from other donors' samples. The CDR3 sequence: CASSSTGRGSGYEQYF. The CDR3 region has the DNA TGTGCCAGCAGCTCTACCGGGAGAGGTAGCGGTTACGAGCAGTACTTC. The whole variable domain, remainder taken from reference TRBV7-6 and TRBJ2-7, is GAGVSQSPRYKVTKRGQDVALRCDPISGHVSLYWYRQALGQGPEFLTYFNYEAQQDKSGLPNDRFSAERPEGSISTLTIQRTEQRDSAMYRCASSSTGRGSGYEQYFGPGTRLTVT.